These 14 T cell receptor beta chains share one sample of origin, sequenced in a study of cytomegalovirus exposure and HLA in healthy donors. The PCR ran on 60 Vbeta and 13 Jbeta primers. The method was immunoSEQ multiplex PCR; TCRdb's version includes in-frame clones alone and lacks a portion of them. The sample shows 70,000 to 95,000 clones, around 82% of them seen only once. What was sequenced was PBMCs. These receptors came from a male donor in good health and CMV-seronegative.

This clone appeared once. V gene TRBV2 combines with J gene TRBJ2-5, with TRBD2 as a possible D gene (5 bases). Trimming took 6 bases from V and 3 from J, leaving 17 bases between them. Germline V gives CDR1 SNHLY, CDR2 FYNNEI. The CDR3 is 15 residues long. The CDR3 DNA follows: TGTGCCAGCAGACTCCCCCCGGGAAAAAAAGAGACCCAGTACTTC. It translates to CASRLPPGKKETQYF.

The chain combines TRBV7-3 with TRBJ2-2; TRBD1 is a possible D gene (5 bases). Germline V gene data show CDR1 as SGHTA and CDR2 as FQGTGA. V was pared by 5 bases and J by 6 bases, with 16 bases between. The CDR3 contains 15 residues. The CDR3 DNA follows: TGTGCCAGCAGCACCCAAGACAGTTCGGCCGGGGAGCTGTTTTTT. Encoded protein: CASSTQDSSAGELFF.

This clone has just a few counts. The chain couples TRBV5-1 to TRBJ2-1; 9 nucleotides match TRBD2. J was trimmed by 8 bases and V by 0 bases; bases with no gene match: 6. The CDR3 runs 15 residues. CDR1 is SGHRS and CDR2 is YFSETQ in the germline V gene. This CDR3 reads CASSLVAGGRDEQFF. The CDR3 bases are TGCGCCAGCAGCTTGGTTGCGGGGGGGAGGGATGAGCAGTTCTTC. The variable domain in full, with the rest retrieved from reference TRBV5-1 and TRBJ2-1, is KAGVTQTPRYLIKTRGQQVTLSCSPISGHRSVSWYQQTPGQGLQFLFEYFSETQRNKGNFPGRFSGRQFSNSRSEMNVSTLELGDSALYLCASSLVAGGRDEQFFGPGTRLTVL.

The CDR3 loop reads CAWSELRGRKEKLFF. The CDR3 DNA is TGTGCCTGGAGTGAATTGAGAGGGAGAAAGGAAAAACTGTTTTTT. The J gene is TRBJ1-4, the V gene TRBV30; D gene uncertain. There are 15 residues in the CDR3. Trimming stripped 1 base from V and 8 bases from J, with 17 bases between. CDR1 and CDR2 from the germline V gene are GTSNPN and SVGIG (reference sequence).

This chain uses TRBV5-1 with TRBJ2-3; a weak D match, TRBD1 (6 bases). Germline V gene sequence: CDR1 SGHRS, CDR2 YFSETQ. This CDR3 has 14 amino acids. Between the trimmed V and J ends, which lost 2 bases and 2 bases, there was a span of 9 bases. For the CDR3, the DNA is TGCGCCAGCAGCTTACGACAGGACACAGATACGCAGTATTTT. Translated: CASSLRQDTDTQYF.

Of note for this clone: One end of the junction does not line up with germline, which may come from a read error. The chain is built from TRBV19 and TRBJ2-7, with D possibly being TRBD1 (5 bases). The germline V gene encodes CDR1 LNHDA and CDR2 SQIVND (reference sequence). This CDR3 spans 11 amino acids. Here the CDR3 DNA reads TGTGCCAGTAAGGTTCGTCAGGGTGGGGTCTTC. Its protein product is CASKVRQGGVF.

The chain employs TRBV11-1 and TRBJ1-1; 9 nucleotides line up with TRBD1. The germline CDR1 and CDR2 sequences are SGHAT and FQDESV (reference sequence). V shed 5 bases, J shed 2 bases, and the junction held 3 bases outside the gene matches. CDR3 length equals 14 residues. In nucleotides, the CDR3 is TGTGCCAGCAGCCCAACAGGGGGCAACACTGAAGCTTTCTTT. Its protein product is CASSPTGGNTEAFF.

The chain carries TRBV5-1 and TRBJ1-5, with 12 bases identical to TRBD1. The germline V gene encodes CDR1 SGHRS and CDR2 YFSETQ. CDR3 length: 15 amino acids. The ends lost 4 bases at V and 7 bases at J; junction bases unmatched: 6. The CDR3 DNA reads TGCGCCAGCAGCCGGGACAGGGGGCGAGGACAGCCCCAGCATTTT. Residues: CASSRDRGRGQPQHF.

The J gene is TRBJ2-7, the V gene TRBV18, with TRBD1 as a possible D gene (5 bases). This CDR3 contains 13 residues. The V end lost 3 bases, the J end lost 3 bases, and 9 bases lay between the germline ends. Germline values: CDR1 KGHSH, CDR2 LQKENI. The CDR3 sequence is CASSPSGNYEQYF. For the CDR3, the DNA is TGTGCCAGCTCACCGTCAGGGAACTACGAGCAGTACTTC. Full variable domain (remainder filled in from reference TRBV18 and TRBJ2-7): NAGVMQNPRHLVRRRGQEARLRCSPMKGHSHVYWYRQLPEEGLKFMVYLQKENIIDESGMPKERFSAEFPKEGPSILRIQQVVRGDSAAYFCASSPSGNYEQYFGPGTRLTVT.

This chain uses TRBV7-8 with TRBJ2-5; D is possibly TRBD1 (6 bases). Trimming stripped 3 bases from V and 3 bases from J, with 14 bases between. The CDR3 is made up of 15 amino acids. Germline CDR1 SGHVS, CDR2 FQNEAQ. As DNA, the CDR3 is TGTGCCAGCAGCTTGCTGGGGGCCATCAAAGAGACCCAGTACTTC. This sequence encodes CASSLLGAIKETQYF.

The V and J genes are TRBV29-1 and TRBJ1-2; D might be TRBD1 (6 bases). Per germline, CDR1 SQVTM and CDR2 ANQGSEA. The CDR3 covers 12 residues. Trimming took 4 bases from V and 2 from J, leaving 8 bases between them. CDR3 nucleotides: TGCAGCGTTGGGACAGTAAACTATGGCTACACCTTC. This encodes CSVGTVNYGYTF.

CDR3 DNA: TGCGCCAGCAGCCAAAGACAGGGTCTCGCAGATACGCAGTATTTT. Translated: CASSQRQGLADTQYF. The rearrangement uses TRBV4-1 and TRBJ2-3, with 7 nucleotides matching TRBD1. Germline assignment: CDR1 MGHRA and CDR2 YSYEKL. The CDR3 sequence is 15 residues long. Germline trimming cut 2 bases from V and 4 bases from J; bases unmatched to any gene: 6.

The chain joins TRBV2 to TRBJ2-7; D remains unclear. This CDR3 is 12 amino acids long. The germline gives CDR1 SNHLY, CDR2 FYNNEI. Trimming took 6 bases from V and 4 from J, leaving 10 bases between them. The CDR3 loop reads CASRTGEYEQYF. As DNA, the CDR3 is TGTGCCAGCAGGACCGGAGAGTACGAGCAGTACTTC.

This chain uses TRBV5-6 with TRBJ1-6; 7 nucleotides agree with TRBD1. CDR3 length: 16 amino acids. V was pared by 5 bases and J by 9 bases, with 14 bases of the junction left unmatched. Germline assignment: CDR1 SGHDT and CDR2 YYEEEE. CDR3 DNA: TGTGCCAGCAGTCCCCGGATATTCAGGGGGTCTTCACCCCTCCACTTT. Amino acid sequence: CASSPRIFRGSSPLHF. The whole variable domain, remainder taken from reference TRBV5-6 and TRBJ1-6, is DAGVTQSPTHLIKTRGQQVTLRCSPKSGHDTVSWYQQALGQGPQFIFQYYEEEERQRGNFPDRFSGHQFPNYSSELNVNALLLGDSALYLCASSPRIFRGSSPLHFGNGTRLTVT.